The 29 T cell receptor beta chains in this list originate from one sample, sequenced in a study of blood T cell repertoires in COVID-19. Sequencing was performed with immunoSEQ multiplex PCR; in TCRdb, only in-frame clones are kept and a portion is missing. Of some 120,000 clones listed, less than 85% are singletons. The specimen sequenced was peripheral blood. The receptor source for this set is a man aged 25-40 years with acute or convalescent COVID-19.

The rearrangement links TRBV9 to TRBJ2-2; D not certain. The germline V gene encodes CDR1 SGDLS and CDR2 YYNGEE. The CDR3 spans 16 residues. Trimming shortened V by 0 bases and J by 1 base, and 10 bases separated the two germline ends. This CDR3 reads CASSVGSVLNTGELFF. The CDR3 DNA reads as TGTGCCAGCAGCGTAGGGAGTGTCCTGAACACCGGGGAGCTGTTTTTT.

The chain recombines TRBV10-3 with TRBJ1-1; tentative D call: TRBD1 (5 bases). Looked up from germline, CDR1 is ENHRY and CDR2 is SYGVKD. Trimming pared 3 bases from V and 4 bases from J, leaving 15 bases between. CDR3 length: 15 residues. The CDR3 reads CAISDHQRGGTEAFF. In DNA form, the CDR3 reads TGTGCCATCAGTGACCATCAAAGGGGTGGCACTGAAGCTTTCTTT.

The V gene is TRBV9, the J gene TRBJ1-4; D is perhaps TRBD1 (6 bases). The CDR3 has 15 residues. Germline V gene lookup returns CDR1 SGDLS and CDR2 YYNGEE. The V and J ends lost 1 base and 4 bases respectively, with 11 bases between them. The CDR3 reads CASSVRGGGNEKLFF. The DNA for the CDR3 is TGTGCCAGCAGCGTAAGGGGAGGGGGTAATGAAAAACTGTTTTTT.

V usage is TRBV5-1 and J usage is TRBJ2-1, with 7 bases aligning to TRBD1. The V segment lost 4 bases and the J segment 1 base; nucleotides outside the gene matches: 2. Looked up from germline, CDR1 is SGHRS and CDR2 is YFSETQ. The CDR3 loop spans 14 amino acids. In DNA, the CDR3 is TGCGCCAGCAGCCGGGACAGTTCCTACAATGAGCAGTTCTTC. It codes for CASSRDSSYNEQFF.

This clone was seen only once. This chain uses TRBV5-5 with TRBJ1-6; 7 bases fit TRBD1. Germline CDR1 is SGHKS and CDR2 is YYEKEE (reference sequence). This CDR3 region has 15 residues. V gave up 4 bases and J gave up 3 bases; unmatched junction bases: 4. CDR3 protein: CASSQTGFYNSPLHF. The CDR3 DNA sequence: TGTGCCAGCAGCCAGACAGGGTTCTATAATTCACCCCTCCACTTT.

The V call is TRBV12-3 or TRBV12-4, the J call TRBJ2-1; 7 bases fit TRBD1. The CDR3 runs 13 residues. After removal of 7 bases from V and 7 bases from J, the junction contained 7 bases not matched to a gene. The CDR3 loop is CASKFTGVNEQFF. In nucleotides, the CDR3 is TGTGCCAGCAAGTTCACAGGGGTGAATGAGCAGTTCTTC.

In DNA, the CDR3 is TGTGCCAGCAGTGAGCCCGGTGCAACTAATGAAAAACTGTTTTTT. It yields the protein CASSEPGATNEKLFF. The chain has TRBV25-1 and TRBJ1-4, with unresolved D. The germline CDR1 and CDR2 sequences are MGHDK and SYGVNS. With 3 bases removed from V and 0 bases from J, the gap between germline ends came to 8 bases. This CDR3 contains 15 residues.

The chain recombines TRBV5-4 with TRBJ2-7; 7 bases are shared with TRBD1. V shed 2 bases and J 0 bases; nucleotides not matched to a gene: 5. The germline CDR1 and CDR2 sequences are SGHNT and YYREEE (reference sequence). This CDR3 is 15 amino acids long. CDR3 sequence: CASSFKGASSYEQYV. The CDR3 nucleotides read TGTGCCAGCAGCTTCAAGGGGGCGAGCTCCTACGAGCAGTACGTC.

This rearrangement joins TRBV5-1 to TRBJ2-1; 8 bases map to TRBD2. The V gene end was trimmed by 0 bases and the J gene end by 9 bases; junction bases not matched to a gene: 5. This CDR3 spans 14 amino acids. CDR1 and CDR2 from the germline V gene are SGHRS and YFSETQ. The CDR3 DNA sequence: TGCGCCAGCAGCTTGGCCGGGGGGGCGAGTGAGCAGTTCTTC. As protein: CASSLAGGASEQFF.

In regard to this clone: Other DNA sequences in this specimen translate into the identical CDR3. This chain connects TRBV27 to TRBJ1-2; 9 bases are a match to TRBD1. The CDR3 has 13 amino acids. The junction had 1 base not matched to a gene; V was cut back by 3 bases and J by 5 bases. The V gene's germline CDR1 is MNHEY and CDR2 SMNVEV (reference sequence). The CDR3 nucleotides read TGTGCCAGCAGTTTGGGACAGGGTTATGGCTACACCTTC. It codes for CASSLGQGYGYTF.

The chain is built from TRBV25-1 and TRBJ2-3; 7 bases line up with TRBD1. V was pared by 4 bases and J by 5 bases, with 6 bases of the junction left unmatched. Germline V lookup: CDR1 MGHDK, CDR2 SYGVNS. The CDR3 contains 14 residues. CDR3 in amino acids: CASSAAGGIDTQYF. The CDR3 region has the DNA TGTGCCAGCAGTGCGGCAGGGGGTATAGATACGCAGTATTTT.

The chain carries TRBV5-1 and TRBJ1-5; 10 bases are shared with TRBD1. Germline-derived CDR1 and CDR2 are SGHRS and YFSETQ. V lost 4 bases and J lost 5; bases outside the gene matches: 6. This CDR3 comprises 15 residues. CDR3 coding DNA: TGCGCCAGCAGCCCGGGAGGGACAGGGGATCAGCCCCAGCATTTT. Translated: CASSPGGTGDQPQHF.

The rearrangement joins TRBV15 to TRBJ2-3; TRBD2 agrees at 9 bases. Trimming at V came to 1 base and at J to 4 bases, leaving 3 bases not matched to a gene. In germline, CDR1 is LNHNV, CDR2 YYDKDF (reference sequence). CDR3 length equals 15 residues. CDR3 coding DNA: TGTGCCACCAGCAGAGGGGTAGCGGGAGCAGATACGCAGTATTTT. Protein: CATSRGVAGADTQYF.

This clone was seen just once. V and J are TRBV7-9 and TRBJ1-1; D possibly corresponds to TRBD1 (6 bases). Trimming took off 2 bases at V and 6 bases at J, with 16 bases between the two ends. The CDR3 is made up of 15 amino acids. Germline V gene lookup returns CDR1 SEHNR and CDR2 FQNEAQ (reference sequence). The DNA of the CDR3 is TGTGCCAGCAGCTTACCTAGTACAGGGTCCGCTGAAGCTTTCTTT. This gives the protein CASSLPSTGSAEAFF.

CDR3 protein: CASSEFLGSNEKLFF. DNA for the CDR3: TGTGCCAGCAGTGAATTTCTCGGTTCGAATGAAAAACTGTTTTTT. The chain carries TRBV25-1 and TRBJ1-4; D uncertain. The CDR3 is 15 amino acids. The V gene lost 1 base and the J gene lost 5 bases, with 11 bases spanning the gap. The germline gives CDR1 MGHDK, CDR2 SYGVNS.

V and J are TRBV2 and TRBJ1-5; D is undetermined. The germline CDR1 and CDR2 sequences are SNHLY and FYNNEI. The V end was cut by 5 bases, the J end by 3 bases, with 14 bases between. The CDR3 contains 15 residues. Here the CDR3 reads CASSPREVANQPQHF. The CDR3 DNA is TGTGCCAGCAGTCCGAGGGAGGTCGCCAATCAGCCCCAGCATTTT. The complete variable domain, with remaining parts taken from reference TRBV2 and TRBJ1-5, reads EPEVTQTPSHQVTQMGQEVILRCVPISNHLYFYWYRQILGQKVEFLVSFYNNEISEKSEIFDDQFSVERPDGSNFTLKIRSTKLEDSAMYFCASSPREVANQPQHFGDGTRLSIL.

This clone showed up just a few times. The V and J genes are TRBV6-5 and TRBJ1-1; D gene ambiguous. From germline, CDR1 is MNHEY and CDR2 SVGAGI. V was cut by 7 bases and J by 3 bases, with 9 bases left in between. The CDR3 runs to 12 residues. The CDR3 loop reads CASKTPYTEAFF. The CDR3 DNA is TGTGCCAGCAAAACTCCTTACACTGAAGCTTTCTTT.

The chain employs TRBV5-5 and TRBJ2-1; 7 bases are shared with TRBD1. There are 19 residues in the CDR3. CDR1 SGHKS and CDR2 YYEKEE come from the germline V gene (reference sequence). With 4 bases clipped from V and 4 bases from J, the junction kept 20 bases outside the gene matches. The CDR3 DNA follows: TGTGCCAGCAGCCCCTTCTTTTACCGGGACAGTGCCTTTTACAATGAGCAGTTCTTC. This codes for CASSPFFYRDSAFYNEQFF.

This clone has just a few counts. As DNA, the CDR3 is TGTGCCAGCAGTATCGACAGGGTTCGTTATAATTCACCCCTCCACTTT. This codes for CASSIDRVRYNSPLHF. This chain uses TRBV2 with TRBJ1-6, with 7 bases fitting TRBD1. There are 16 residues in the CDR3. Germline-derived CDR1 and CDR2 are SNHLY and FYNNEI. The trim removed 5 bases at V and 4 bases at J, leaving 8 bases unmatched. The full variable domain, with the rest looked up from reference TRBV2 and TRBJ1-6, is EPEVTQTPSHQVTQMGQEVILRCVPISNHLYFYWYRQILGQKVEFLVSFYNNEISEKSEIFDDQFSVERPDGSNFTLKIRSTKLEDSAMYFCASSIDRVRYNSPLHFGNGTRLTVT.

V usage is TRBV12-5 and J usage is TRBJ1-2; D may be TRBD1 (5 bases). CDR1 is LGHNT and CDR2 is FRNRAP in the germline V gene. V lost 3 bases, J lost 6 bases, and 11 bases lay in between. The CDR3 consists of 13 residues. CDR3 sequence reads: CASGLDSFNGYTF. CDR3 DNA: TGTGCTAGTGGTTTAGACAGCTTTAATGGCTACACCTTC.

The chain is built from TRBV6-5 and TRBJ1-5; 9 bases agree with TRBD1. This CDR3 has 14 residues. V shed 7 bases and J 5 bases; nucleotides not matched to a gene: 6. Germline CDR1 reads MNHEY; CDR2 reads SVGAGI. CDR3 region: CASTIRDRDQPQHF. CDR3 sequence (DNA): TGTGCCAGCACTATCCGGGACAGGGATCAGCCCCAGCATTTT.

The chain employs TRBV11-2 and TRBJ2-1, with D tentatively TRBD2 (6 bases). V was pared by 0 bases and J by 0 bases, with 6 bases between. From germline, CDR1 is SGHAT and CDR2 FQNNGV. This CDR3 is 15 amino acids long. The CDR3 spells CASSLDGSSYNEQFF. The DNA for the CDR3 is TGTGCCAGCAGCTTAGACGGGAGCTCCTACAATGAGCAGTTCTTC.

The chain uses TRBV6-5 and TRBJ1-2; TRBD1 matches 7 bases. The CDR3 consists of 14 residues. Germline V gene data show CDR1 as MNHEY and CDR2 as SVGAGI. Trimming cost V 6 bases and J 0 bases; bases outside gene matches: 4. The CDR3 DNA reads TGTGCCAGCAGACTAGACAGGGCTAACTATGGCTACACCTTC. Translation: CASRLDRANYGYTF.

This chain connects TRBV7-9 to TRBJ2-5; no clear D. The CDR3 is 15 residues long. Trimming stripped 0 bases from V and 1 base from J, with 9 bases between. Germline values: CDR1 SEHNR, CDR2 FQNEAQ (reference sequence). The CDR3 spells CASSLAPRLQETQYF. CDR3 in DNA: TGTGCCAGCAGCTTAGCGCCGCGGCTCCAAGAGACCCAGTACTTC.

V usage is TRBV19 and J usage is TRBJ2-5; TRBD2 aligns across 15 bases. V shed 1 base and J 5 bases; nucleotides not matched to a gene: 11. The CDR3 is 19 amino acids. The V gene's germline CDR1 is LNHDA and CDR2 SQIVND (reference sequence). This CDR3 reads CASSIGTGLAGGSGETQYF. The CDR3 bases are TGTGCCAGTAGTATAGGTACAGGACTAGCGGGAGGGAGTGGCGAGACCCAGTACTTC.

The genes are TRBV6-5 and TRBJ1-5; TRBD1 agrees at 7 bases. This CDR3 is built from 12 residues. V gave up 9 bases and J gave up 2 bases; unmatched junction bases: 1. Germline V gene sequence: CDR1 MNHEY, CDR2 SVGAGI. The CDR3 sequence is CASGQGNQPQHF. The CDR3 DNA is TGTGCCAGTGGACAGGGCAATCAGCCCCAGCATTTT.

The chain uses TRBV6-6 and TRBJ1-2; 8 bases match TRBD1. The CDR3 is made up of 15 amino acids. V shed 0 bases and J 4 bases; nucleotides not matched to a gene: 4. Germline values: CDR1 MNHNY, CDR2 SVGAGI (reference sequence). CDR3 nucleotide sequence: TGTGCCAGCAGTTACTCGGACAGGGTCCCCTATGGCTACACCTTC. This codes for CASSYSDRVPYGYTF.

The chain uses TRBV13 and TRBJ2-2; 7 bases agree with TRBD1. V shed 8 bases, J shed 3 bases, and the junction held 6 bases outside the gene matches. Looked up from germline, CDR1 is PRHDT and CDR2 is FYEKMQ (reference sequence). The CDR3 length is 14 residues. CDR3 coding DNA: TGTGCCAGCCGACAGGACAGGCACACCGGGGAGCTGTTTTTT. This gives the protein CASRQDRHTGELFF.

This chain links TRBV10-3 with TRBJ2-1; D is possibly TRBD2 (6 bases). CDR3 length: 15 residues. The V gene lost 2 bases and the J gene lost 7 bases, with 15 bases spanning the gap. The V gene's germline CDR1 is ENHRY and CDR2 SYGVKD. CDR3 in amino acids: CAISESGGYENEQFF. In nucleotides, the CDR3 is TGTGCCATCAGTGAGAGTGGGGGGTATGAAAATGAGCAGTTCTTC.